This T cell receptor beta chain was found in a study of cytomegalovirus exposure and HLA in healthy donors. Study in general: The approximately 610 first-cohort repertoires shared a platform with the 110 or so validation repertoires, as reported in a later analysis.

Profiling relied on immunoSEQ multiplex PCR, and the TCRdb table lists in-frame clones only, not all of them. The sample gives 150,000 to 200,000 clones, roughly 90% of which show up once; 9% to 12% is in the top ten. Regarding the study as a whole: In vitro data verified a few CMV-associated chains as specific for CMV antigens. Overall, roughly 170 TCR beta chains were annotated as cytomegalovirus-associated. Cytomegalovirus status, reportedly, was diagnosed with high specificity and sensitivity by the classifier.

For this clone: The antigen is undetermined.

Sequenced: PBMCs. The source is a woman under 30 in good health and CMV-seropositive.

In DNA, the CDR3 is TGCAGCGTTGCTAGGACAGGGATCTACAATGAGCAGTTCTTC. Encoded protein: CSVARTGIYNEQFF. This rearrangement joins TRBV29-1 to TRBJ2-1, with TRBD1 identical over 8 bases. CDR3 length equals 14 residues. Germline values: CDR1 SQVTM, CDR2 ANQGSEA. The J segment lost 3 bases and the V segment lost 4 bases, leaving 5 bases of the junction unmatched.